This T cell receptor beta chain was found in a study of T cell changes during pregnancy in multiple sclerosis. This table comes from immunoSEQ multiplex PCR, and its TCRdb copy is limited to in-frame clones, with some not included. Of some 40,000 clones listed, about 88% are singletons. The CDR3 totals 15 residues. V lost 0 bases and J 6 bases, leaving 11 bases between the germline ends. The germline gives CDR1 SEHNR, CDR2 FQNEAQ (reference sequence). The sample in question was CD4+ T cells from peripheral blood mononuclear cells, obtained in the first trimester of pregnancy. The sequence was obtained from a female donor with multiple sclerosis, enrolled in a pregnancy study. The chain recombines TRBV7-9 with TRBJ2-2, with D perhaps TRBD2 (6 bases). CDR3 nucleotide sequence: TGTGCCAGCAGCTTAGCGGGAGGAAAGGCCGGGGAGCTGTTTTTT. It yields the protein CASSLAGGKAGELFF.